The source of this TCR beta chain is a study of blood T cell repertoires in COVID-19. Turning to the study itself: Some COVID-19 samples were acute and others convalescent; all came from the United States, Italy and Spain. Sources were T cells, B-cell-depleted T cells, or PBMCs; the material itself was cDNA or gDNA.

This CDR3 has 13 amino acids. V lost 1 base and J 3 bases, leaving 6 bases between the germline ends. Germline CDR1 and CDR2: WNHNN and SYGVQD (reference sequence). Per the study methods: For nucleated cells, counts were estimated from reference gene primer amplification. The protocol was immunoSEQ multiplex PCR, while the TCRdb copy is restricted to in-frame clones and leaves out a portion. That table furnishes V, J and clone size, whereas the DNA furnished D and trimming. The table has about 62,000 clones, roughly 88% seen once. The sample taken for sequencing was peripheral blood. The genes are TRBV10-1 and TRBJ1-1; D ambiguous. This receptor was taken from an elderly woman with acute or convalescent COVID-19. The CDR3 region has the DNA TGCGCCAGCAGTGAGTTTCTTGACACTGAAGCTTTCTTT. This encodes CASSEFLDTEAFF.